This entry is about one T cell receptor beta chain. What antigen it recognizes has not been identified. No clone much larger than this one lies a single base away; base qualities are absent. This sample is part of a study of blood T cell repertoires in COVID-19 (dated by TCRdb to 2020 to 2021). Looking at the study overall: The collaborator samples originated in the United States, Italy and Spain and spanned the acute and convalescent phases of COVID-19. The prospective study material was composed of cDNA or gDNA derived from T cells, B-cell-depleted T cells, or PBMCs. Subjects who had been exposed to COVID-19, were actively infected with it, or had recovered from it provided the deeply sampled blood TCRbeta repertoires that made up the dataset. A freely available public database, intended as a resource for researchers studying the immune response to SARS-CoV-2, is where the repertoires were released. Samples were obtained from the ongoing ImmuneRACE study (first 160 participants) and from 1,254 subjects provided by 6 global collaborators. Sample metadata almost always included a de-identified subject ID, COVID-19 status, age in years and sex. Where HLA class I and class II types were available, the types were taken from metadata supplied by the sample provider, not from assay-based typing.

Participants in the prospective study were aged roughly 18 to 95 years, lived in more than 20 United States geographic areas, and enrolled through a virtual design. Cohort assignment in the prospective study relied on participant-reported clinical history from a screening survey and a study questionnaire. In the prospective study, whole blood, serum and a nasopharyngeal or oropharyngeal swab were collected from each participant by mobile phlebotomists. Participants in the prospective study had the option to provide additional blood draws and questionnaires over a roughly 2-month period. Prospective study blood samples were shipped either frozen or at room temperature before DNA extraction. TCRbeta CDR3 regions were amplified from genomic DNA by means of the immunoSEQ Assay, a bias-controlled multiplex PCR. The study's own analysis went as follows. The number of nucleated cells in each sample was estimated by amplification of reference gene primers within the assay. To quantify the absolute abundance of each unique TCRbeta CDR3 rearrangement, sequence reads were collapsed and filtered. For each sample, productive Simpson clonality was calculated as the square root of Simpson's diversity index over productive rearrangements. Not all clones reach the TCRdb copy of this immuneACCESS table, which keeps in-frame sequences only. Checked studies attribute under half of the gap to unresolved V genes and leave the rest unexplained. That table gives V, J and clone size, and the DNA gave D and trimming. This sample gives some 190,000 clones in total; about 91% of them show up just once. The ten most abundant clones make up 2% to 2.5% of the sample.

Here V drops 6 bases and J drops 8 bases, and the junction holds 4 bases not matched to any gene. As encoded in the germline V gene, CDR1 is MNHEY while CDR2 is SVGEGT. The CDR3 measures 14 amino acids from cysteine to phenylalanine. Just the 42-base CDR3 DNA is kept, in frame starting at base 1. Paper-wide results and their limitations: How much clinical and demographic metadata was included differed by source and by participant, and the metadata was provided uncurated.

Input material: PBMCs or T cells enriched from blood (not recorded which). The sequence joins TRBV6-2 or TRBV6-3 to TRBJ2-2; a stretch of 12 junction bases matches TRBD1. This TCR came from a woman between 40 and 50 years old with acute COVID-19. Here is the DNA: TGTGCCAGCAGCAGGGACAGGGGGCTAGGGGAGCTGTTTTTT. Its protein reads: CASSRDRGLGELFF.